The 12 T cell receptor beta chains reported below all come from one sample, sequenced in a study of molecular identifiers for immune sequencing clone quantification (dated by TCRdb to the late 2010s). Libraries were made using PCR. TCRdb records NextSeq 500 as the sequencer. The public sequencing data were trimmed at Q25 with fastp and processed into clonotypes with MiXCR by TCRdb, which kept only in-frame beta chains. All rows with the same CDR3 protein become a single entry with the most common DNA and genes. Here the sample has tens of thousands of distinct CDR3 sequences; 25% occur a single time. The top ten clones comprise 0.6% to 0.95% of the sample. Material for sequencing was naive CD8+ T cells from blood, with Jurkat cell RNA spiked in. The cell subset or site label here, explained by the study, means: FACS-sorted CD8+CD4-CCR7+CD45RA+ naive T cells. These receptor sequences come from a human donor in good health. Some libraries in this study had Jurkat cell RNA spiked in.

The J gene is TRBJ2-7, the V gene TRBV28; 7 nucleotides align to TRBD1. This CDR3 comprises 14 residues. The V gene end was trimmed by 4 bases and the J gene end by 2 bases; junction bases not matched to a gene: 5. Germline V gene data show CDR1 as MDHEN and CDR2 as SYDVKM. In nucleotides, the CDR3 is TGTGCCAGCAGTTCAACAGGGGTGGCCTACGAGCAGTACTTC. Translating gives CASSSTGVAYEQYF.

Many counts were recorded for this clonotype. The chain joins TRBV2 to TRBJ2-3; D not resolved. The CDR3 length is 14 residues. Germline CDR1 and CDR2: SNHLY and FYNNEI. The germline V and J ends were trimmed by 1 base and 3 bases, with 8 bases remaining between them. CDR3 in DNA: TGTGCCAGCAGTGAAGAACAGTGGACAGATACGCAGTATTTT. It translates to CASSEEQWTDTQYF.

In regard to this clonotype: The germline gene is not matched at one end of the junction; a read error may be the cause. The CDR3 region has the DNA TGTGCCAGCAGCTCGATAAGGGTTCGGACCGGGGAGCTGTATTTT. Amino acid sequence: CASSSIRVRTGELYF. The chain employs TRBV5-3 and TRBJ2-2; D is possibly TRBD2 (5 bases). TRBV5-3 is reported as an ORF; its role is uncertain. CDR3 length: 15 amino acids.

The V gene is TRBV7-9, the J gene TRBJ1-3, with D possibly being TRBD1 (5 bases). This CDR3 contains 15 residues. Germline V gives CDR1 SEHNR, CDR2 FQNEAQ (reference sequence). The ends were cut back, 5 bases at V and 2 bases at J, with 13 bases in the middle. The DNA of the CDR3 is TGTGCCAGCAGCCACCGGGACCCGCCTGGAAACACCATATATTTT. Protein: CASSHRDPPGNTIYF.

This clonotype was recorded at least ten times. This CDR3 reads CSGRTAYGYTF. The CDR3 DNA reads TGCAGCGGTAGGACAGCTTATGGCTACACCTTC. The rearrangement links TRBV29-1 to TRBJ1-2; TRBD1 might be the D (6 bases). The CDR3 sequence is 11 residues long. Trimming took 7 bases from V and 5 from J, leaving 11 bases between them. Germline CDR1 reads SQVTM; CDR2 reads ANQGSEA. Looking up the rest from reference TRBV29-1 and TRBJ1-2 gives the full variable domain: SAVISQKPSRDICQRGTSLTIQCQVDSQVTMMFWYRQQPGQSLTLIATANQGSEATYESGFVIDKFPISRPNLTFSTLTVSNMSPEDSSIYLCSGRTAYGYTFGSGTRLTVV.

This clonotype was counted ten times or more. The V and J genes are TRBV20-1 and TRBJ2-7, with TRBD1 matching over 8 bases. The CDR3 is 15 residues long. Germline CDR1 reads DFQATT; CDR2 reads SNEGSKA (reference sequence). The J segment lost 0 bases and the V segment lost 3 bases, leaving 7 bases of the junction unmatched. The CDR3 sequence is CSARSGQERSYEQYF. CDR3 nucleotide sequence: TGCAGTGCTAGGTCGGGACAGGAACGCTCCTACGAGCAGTACTTC.

This clonotype was detected a few times. The chain is built from TRBV30 and TRBJ2-3; D remains ambiguous. Germline V gene data show CDR1 as GTSNPN and CDR2 as SVGIG (reference sequence). The germline V and J ends were trimmed by 0 bases and 0 bases, with 10 bases remaining between them. This CDR3 region has 15 residues. The CDR3: CAWSVLASSTDTQYF. CDR3 DNA: TGTGCCTGGAGTGTACTGGCGTCTAGCACAGATACGCAGTATTTT.

Many counts were recorded for this clonotype. This sequence joins TRBV29-1 and TRBJ1-4, with D uncertain. Per germline, CDR1 SQVTM and CDR2 ANQGSEA. This CDR3 has 11 residues. Trimming took 2 bases from V and 8 from J, leaving 6 bases between them. In DNA, the CDR3 is TGCAGCGTTGAAATATACGAAAAACTGTTTTTT. This gives the protein CSVEIYEKLFF.

About this clonotype itself: A read error is likely, as this CDR3 ends without the conserved phenylalanine or tryptophan. The rearrangement links TRBV13 to TRBJ1-1; 8 positions match TRBD1. The germline gives CDR1 PRHDT, CDR2 FYEKMQ (reference sequence). The CDR3 covers 15 residues. After removal of 5 bases from V and 2 bases from J, the junction contained 7 bases not matched to a gene. In DNA, the CDR3 is TGTGCCAGCAGCCCCGAGGGGACAGGAAACACTGAAGCTTTCTCT. Translating gives CASSPEGTGNTEAFS.

The chain couples TRBV10-1 to TRBJ2-2; D unclear. The CDR3 spans 14 residues. Trimming shortened V by 8 bases and J by 0 bases, and 10 bases separated the two germline ends. The germline CDR1 and CDR2 sequences are WNHNN and SYGVQD (reference sequence). CDR3 nucleotide sequence: TGCGCCAGCCGAAGCTCTCCGAACACCGGGGAGCTGTTTTTT. Translating gives CASRSSPNTGELFF.

Only a few counts were recorded for this clonotype. The CDR3 region is CASSQDLGGRASRDTQYF. CDR3 nucleotides: TGTGCCAGCAGCCAAGATCTTGGCGGGAGGGCCTCAAGGGATACGCAGTATTTT. The chain couples TRBV4-2 to TRBJ2-3; 9 nucleotides match TRBD2. The CDR3 covers 18 residues. Germline V lookup: CDR1 LGHNA, CDR2 YNFKEQ. V trimming: 0 bases; J trimming: 6 bases; junction bases outside the gene matches: 13.

The genes are TRBV7-9 and TRBJ1-2; D not resolved. The CDR3 is 14 residues long. In germline, CDR1 is SEHNR, CDR2 FQNEAQ (reference sequence). Between the trimmed V and J ends, which lost 0 bases and 0 bases, there was a span of 5 bases. The CDR3 DNA reads TGTGCCAGCAGCTTAGCCGGGACTAACTATGGCTACACCTTC. This encodes CASSLAGTNYGYTF.